This T cell receptor beta chain came from a study of T cells after yellow fever vaccination. Study results and caveats: It was a small share of clonotypes that appeared in both CD4 and CD8 compartments. Reappearance after the booster was seen for most primary-vaccination clones, at 95% to 96% CD4 and 80% to 90% CD8. Weaker, the secondary response had a peak occurring faster, on day 5 versus 15.

This clonotype was detected only a few times. Its target is not known. CDR3 length equals 15 residues. Trimming stripped 1 base from V and 4 bases from J, with 11 bases between. 5'RACE template switching generated TCR cDNA, adding a universal primer site and UMIs. TCRdb fed the 5' RACE reads into MiXCR, producing one record per CDR3 protein. The table has 300,000 to 400,000 distinct CDR3 sequences, around 6.5% seen once. The rearrangement uses TRBV12-3 or TRBV12-4 and TRBJ1-5; D gene ambiguous. Sequenced here: PBMCs, sampled 5 days after the yellow fever booster vaccination. The clonotype originates from a man aged 25-45 years who received the YFV17D yellow fever vaccine. The CDR3 sequence: CASSLEQSKNQPQHF. CDR3 DNA sequence: TGTGCCAGCAGTTTAGAACAGAGCAAGAATCAGCCCCAGCATTTT.